The 26 T cell receptor beta chains presented below share a single source sample, sequenced in a study of blood T cell repertoires in COVID-19. Sequencing used immunoSEQ multiplex PCR; TCRdb keeps in-frame clones, though not all of them. This table has roughly 230,000 clones, almost 85% appearing once. The specimen was peripheral blood. These TCRs come from a man aged 50-60 years with COVID-19, enrolled during active disease.

The rearrangement links TRBV5-1 to TRBJ2-7; 7 positions agree with TRBD1. Germline V gene data show CDR1 as SGHRS and CDR2 as YFSETQ. This CDR3 is built from 16 residues. V was pared by 4 bases and J by 0 bases, with 10 bases of the junction left unmatched. The CDR3 loop reads CASSPSQGLLSYEQYF. DNA of the CDR3: TGCGCCAGCAGCCCATCACAGGGGCTCCTCTCCTACGAGCAGTACTTC.

The chain carries TRBV30 and TRBJ2-3, with D perhaps TRBD2 (7 bases). The length of the CDR3 is 16 residues. Germline CDR1 is GTSNPN and CDR2 is SVGIG (reference sequence). V shed 3 bases and J shed 2 bases, with 18 bases lying between them. CDR3 nucleotide sequence: TGTGCCTGGAGCGGCCCCTGGGGGGGGCACACAGATACGCAGTATTTT. Its translation is CAWSGPWGGHTDTQYF.

The J gene is TRBJ1-2, the V gene TRBV9; 7 bases are a match to TRBD1. The J segment lost 6 bases and the V segment lost 0 bases, leaving 2 bases of the junction unmatched. The germline gives CDR1 SGDLS, CDR2 YYNGEE. CDR3 length: 13 amino acids. The CDR3 bases are TGTGCCAGCAGCGTAGCTACAGGGGATGGCTACACCTTC. Translating gives CASSVATGDGYTF.

This clone was recorded only once. V and J are TRBV5-4 and TRBJ2-5, with 8 bases identical to TRBD1. Looked up from germline, CDR1 is SGHNT and CDR2 is YYREEE (reference sequence). CDR3 length equals 18 residues. The V segment lost 7 bases and the J segment 5 bases; nucleotides outside the gene matches: 22. The CDR3 DNA sequence: TGTGCCAGCCACGACGTGGGACAGGCGAGAGTCGAAAGGGAGACCCAGTACTTC. The encoded protein is CASHDVGQARVERETQYF.

The chain is built from TRBV18 and TRBJ2-7; TRBD1 matches 8 bases. This CDR3 contains 14 residues. With 5 bases clipped from V and 2 bases from J, the junction kept 5 bases outside the gene matches. From germline, CDR1 is KGHSH and CDR2 LQKENI. The CDR3 nucleotides read TGTGCCAGCTCATCGGGACAGGAAGCCTACGAGCAGTACTTC. Its protein product is CASSSGQEAYEQYF.

This clone was picked up one time. The V and J genes are TRBV10-3 and TRBJ1-5; TRBD1 matches at 7 bases. Trimming at V came to 10 bases and at J to 0 bases, leaving 9 bases not matched to a gene. The CDR3 sequence is 15 residues long. In germline, CDR1 is ENHRY, CDR2 SYGVKD. CDR3 protein: CATRGTDYSNQPQHF. The DNA for the CDR3 is TGTGCCACCAGGGGGACTGATTATAGCAATCAGCCCCAGCATTTT.

The CDR3 reads CASTDSIIGNTEAFF. CDR3 in DNA: TGCGCCAGCACCGACAGTATAATCGGGAACACTGAAGCTTTCTTT. The gene calls are TRBV10-2 and TRBJ1-1, with D possibly TRBD1 on 5 matching bases. V lost 7 bases and J lost 1, with 16 bases in between. Germline V gene data show CDR1 as WSHSY and CDR2 as SAAADI. The CDR3 consists of 15 residues.

The V and J genes are TRBV28 and TRBJ1-1; D remains ambiguous. V shed 5 bases and J shed 2 bases, with 9 bases lying between them. The germline V gene encodes CDR1 MDHEN and CDR2 SYDVKM. This CDR3 region has 13 residues. In DNA, the CDR3 is TGTGCCAGCAGTCCAGGTGGAAACACTGAAGCTTTCTTT. Residues: CASSPGGNTEAFF.

The rearrangement joins TRBV3-1 (or the pseudogene TRBV3-2) to TRBJ2-1; a possible D gene is TRBD1 (5 bases). CDR1 and CDR2 (germline): LGHDT, YNNKEL (reference sequence). V was clipped by 3 bases and J by 0 bases, with 9 bases between them. CDR3 length: 15 amino acids. CDR3 protein: CASSHRQFSYNEQFF. In DNA, the CDR3 is TGTGCCAGCAGCCACAGACAGTTCTCCTACAATGAGCAGTTCTTC.

The chain employs TRBV28 and TRBJ1-3, with 7 bases matching TRBD1. Trimming at V came to 5 bases and at J to 1 base, leaving 8 bases not matched to a gene. CDR3 length: 16 amino acids. Looked up from germline, CDR1 is MDHEN and CDR2 is SYDVKM. The CDR3 bases are TGTGCCAGCAGTCCCTTTGACAGGGTGTCTGGAAACACCATATATTTT. It yields the protein CASSPFDRVSGNTIYF.

This clone was detected a few times. This chain links TRBV29-1 with TRBJ1-1, with 8 bases lining up with TRBD1. Germline CDR1 and CDR2: SQVTM and ANQGSEA. V shed 6 bases, J shed 1 base, and the junction held 7 bases outside the gene matches. The CDR3 is 14 amino acids. In DNA, the CDR3 is TGCAGCGTCCCCAGGGGGCAAGGGAACACTGAAGCTTTCTTT. This codes for CSVPRGQGNTEAFF.

The J gene is TRBJ1-2, the V gene TRBV6-2 or TRBV6-3; D is perhaps TRBD1 (6 bases). The CDR3 length is 16 residues. Deletions cut 2 bases from V and 4 bases from J, with 17 bases between. The germline V gene has CDR1 MNHEY and CDR2 SVGEGT. For the CDR3, the DNA is TGTGCCAGCAGTTACAGAACAGGGCAGGACTCCTATGGCTACACCTTC. Translated, it gives CASSYRTGQDSYGYTF.

The chain employs TRBV6-6 and TRBJ2-7, with 8 bases aligning to TRBD1. Germline V lookup: CDR1 MNHNY, CDR2 SVGAGI (reference sequence). This CDR3 comprises 15 residues. V shed 5 bases and J 5 bases; nucleotides not matched to a gene: 11. The CDR3: CASSTLGRGLDEQYF. DNA of the CDR3: TGTGCCAGCAGTACCCTTGGCAGGGGGCTCGACGAGCAGTACTTC.

The rearrangement joins TRBV27 to TRBJ2-7, with 9 bases identical to TRBD2. J was trimmed by 2 bases and V by 5 bases; bases with no gene match: 7. The length of the CDR3 is 15 residues. Germline V CDR1 and CDR2: MNHEY, SMNVEV (reference sequence). CDR3 residues: CASSPAGGAPYEQYF. For the CDR3, the DNA is TGTGCCAGCAGTCCTGCGGGGGGGGCACCCTACGAGCAGTACTTC.

This chain connects TRBV6-2 or TRBV6-3 to TRBJ1-1, with 9 bases matching TRBD1. CDR1 is MNHEY, CDR2 SVGEGT, per germline. The length of the CDR3 is 14 residues. The V and J ends lost 2 bases and 10 bases, in that order; junction bases with no gene match: 8. The CDR3 region is CASSYTGTGNTAFF. The CDR3 DNA reads as TGTGCCAGCAGTTACACTGGGACAGGGAATACAGCTTTCTTT.

J is TRBJ1-1 and V is TRBV7-3; no reliable D call. Trimming took 3 bases from V and 1 from J, leaving 6 bases between them. The CDR3 consists of 13 residues. Germline lookup yields CDR1 SGHTA and CDR2 FQGTGA. This chain's CDR3 is CASSFGANTEAFF. CDR3 bases: TGTGCCAGCAGCTTCGGAGCGAACACTGAAGCTTTCTTT.

The chain employs TRBV5-1 and TRBJ2-3, with TRBD2 identical over 15 bases. CDR3 length: 14 residues. The germline gives CDR1 SGHRS, CDR2 YFSETQ. Trimming at V came to 3 bases and at J to 9 bases, leaving 2 bases not matched to a gene. The CDR3 DNA is TGCGCCAGCAGCTCCGGACTAGCGGGGGGGACGCAGTATTTT. Amino acids: CASSSGLAGGTQYF. The full variable domain, in which reference TRBV5-1 and TRBJ2-3 provide the parts outside the CDR3, is KAGVTQTPRYLIKTRGQQVTLSCSPISGHRSVSWYQQTPGQGLQFLFEYFSETQRNKGNFPGRFSGRQFSNSRSEMNVSTLELGDSALYLCASSSGLAGGTQYFGPGTRLTVL.

The chain uses TRBV7-3 and TRBJ2-3; a weak D match, TRBD1 (7 bases). Trimming removed 6 bases from V and 0 bases from J, with 10 bases in between. CDR1 and CDR2 (germline): SGHTA, FQGTGA. The CDR3 consists of 14 residues. The CDR3 spells CASRQGGSTDTQYF. The CDR3 coding sequence is TGTGCCAGCAGGCAGGGGGGCAGCACAGATACGCAGTATTTT.

This rearrangement joins TRBV9 to TRBJ1-3, with D tentatively TRBD1 (6 bases). Germline CDR1 reads SGDLS; CDR2 reads YYNGEE. The CDR3 loop spans 16 amino acids. The germline V and J ends were trimmed by 0 bases and 0 bases, with 10 bases remaining between them. CDR3 nucleotides: TGTGCCAGCAGCGTAGGCAGGGGCGGCTCTGGAAACACCATATATTTT. This encodes CASSVGRGGSGNTIYF.

This clone was found once. This rearrangement joins TRBV9 to TRBJ2-5; 10 positions match TRBD1. This CDR3 has 15 amino acids. From germline, CDR1 is SGDLS and CDR2 YYNGEE. The ends lost 0 bases at V and 5 bases at J; junction bases unmatched: 4. CDR3 amino acids: CASSVGQGAGETQYF. CDR3 DNA: TGTGCCAGCAGCGTAGGACAGGGGGCAGGGGAGACCCAGTACTTC.

The V gene is TRBV5-1, the J gene TRBJ2-3; D not resolved. The CDR3 consists of 14 residues. Germline loops: CDR1 SGHRS, CDR2 YFSETQ. The germline V and J ends were trimmed by 1 base and 2 bases, with 8 bases remaining between them. DNA of the CDR3: TGCGCCAGCAGCTTGAGCTCAAACACAGATACGCAGTATTTT. Residues: CASSLSSNTDTQYF.

The V and J genes are TRBV2 and TRBJ1-6; D call uncertain. Trimming cost V 7 bases and J 0 bases, with 13 bases left between them. Germline V gene lookup returns CDR1 SNHLY and CDR2 FYNNEI. The CDR3 loop spans 16 amino acids. DNA of the CDR3: TGTGCCAGCAAACTCAGGCTCAGCTCCTATAATTCACCCCTCCACTTT. Translating it yields CASKLRLSSYNSPLHF.

In DNA, the CDR3 is TGTGCCAGCAGCTTATCAGGGGGCAAAGGCTACACCTTC. Its protein product is CASSLSGGKGYTF. The chain recombines TRBV7-3 with TRBJ1-2; 8 bases fit TRBD1. Germline V gives CDR1 SGHTA, CDR2 FQGTGA. With 2 bases clipped from V and 8 bases from J, the junction kept 4 bases outside the gene matches. This CDR3 region has 13 residues.

The chain combines TRBV9 with TRBJ2-1; maybe TRBD2 (7 bases). V lost 0 bases and J lost 3, with 10 bases in between. This CDR3 spans 15 amino acids. Germline assignment: CDR1 SGDLS and CDR2 YYNGEE. The CDR3 loop is CASSVDGGLYNEQFF. The CDR3 DNA follows: TGTGCCAGCAGCGTAGACGGGGGGCTCTACAATGAGCAGTTCTTC.

This clone was detected once. This sequence joins TRBV5-8 and TRBJ1-6, with a tentative D call TRBD1 (6 bases). Looked up from germline, CDR1 is SGHTS and CDR2 is YDEGEE. CDR3 length equals 15 residues. Trimming took off 1 base at V and 4 bases at J, with 9 bases between the two ends. CDR3 DNA: TGTGCCAGCAGCTTGCCAGGGGCGTATAATTCACCCCTCCACTTT. Amino acids: CASSLPGAYNSPLHF.

The rearrangement joins TRBV5-4 to TRBJ1-5; weak D call: TRBD1 (6 bases). Germline CDR1 and CDR2: SGHNT and YYREEE (reference sequence). The V and J ends lost 3 bases and 3 bases respectively, with 10 bases between them. There are 14 residues in the CDR3. This CDR3 is CASSYQGNNQPQHF. CDR3 nucleotide sequence: TGTGCCAGCAGCTATCAGGGGAACAATCAGCCCCAGCATTTT.